The 32 T cell receptor beta chains given below trace back to one sample, sequenced in a study of radiotherapy plus CTLA-4 blockade in lung cancer. Profiling relied on immunoSEQ multiplex PCR, and the TCRdb table lists in-frame clones only, not all of them. Here the sample spans around 20,000 clones, about 82% being singletons. The material was peripheral blood, obtained from a patient treated with radiotherapy plus ipilimumab. The source of these receptors is a human donor with non-small cell lung cancer whose response to radiotherapy plus ipilimumab could not be evaluated.

The V gene is TRBV14, the J gene TRBJ2-1; 14 bases are shared with TRBD2. V trimming: 2 bases; J trimming: 4 bases; junction bases outside the gene matches: 10. The CDR3 consists of 19 residues. Looked up from germline, CDR1 is SGHDN and CDR2 is FVKESK. For the CDR3, the DNA is TGTGCCAGCAGCCAAAGGACTAGCGGGAGGCCTTACGGATACAATGAGCAGTTCTTC. This sequence encodes CASSQRTSGRPYGYNEQFF.

A few counts support this clone. V gene TRBV9 combines with J gene TRBJ2-7, with D possibly being TRBD2 (6 bases). Germline V gives CDR1 SGDLS, CDR2 YYNGEE. CDR3 size: 13 residues. The germline V and J ends were trimmed by 4 bases and 6 bases, with 14 bases remaining between them. The CDR3 loop reads CASSPGLPPEQYF. CDR3 sequence (DNA): TGTGCCAGCAGCCCGGGACTTCCCCCCGAGCAGTACTTC. Filled out from reference TRBV9 and TRBJ2-7, the complete variable domain reads DSGVTQTPKHLITATGQRVTLRCSPRSGDLSVYWYQQSLDQGLQFLIQYYNGEERAKGNILERFSAQQFPDLHSELNLSSLELGDSALYFCASSPGLPPEQYFGPGTRLTVT.

J is TRBJ2-1 and V is TRBV19; no clear D. V was pared by 4 bases and J by 5 bases, with 12 bases between. The length of the CDR3 is 14 residues. Germline CDR1 reads LNHDA; CDR2 reads SQIVND (reference sequence). The chain's CDR3 is CASSRPRQDNEQFF. Written as DNA, the CDR3 is TGTGCCAGTAGTAGGCCACGCCAGGACAATGAGCAGTTCTTC.

The chain has TRBV5-1 and TRBJ2-1, with TRBD2 matching 7 bases. CDR1 is SGHRS and CDR2 is YFSETQ in the germline V gene. The ends lost 4 bases at V and 8 bases at J; junction bases unmatched: 12. This CDR3 is 15 amino acids long. The DNA for the CDR3 is TGCGCCAGCAGCCGAATAGCGGGTTCTCTGGATGAGCAGTTCTTC. Its translation: CASSRIAGSLDEQFF.

The J gene is TRBJ2-7, the V gene TRBV18; 7 nucleotides align to TRBD2. The germline V gene has CDR1 KGHSH and CDR2 LQKENI. V shed 6 bases and J 3 bases; nucleotides not matched to a gene: 8. The CDR3 extends over 14 amino acids. The CDR3 nucleotides are TGTGCCAGCTCGCCCGGGACTAACCTCTACGAGCAGTACTTC. Translated: CASSPGTNLYEQYF.

This clone was detected only once. The CDR3 loop reads CASNTGQEGYTF. Here the CDR3 DNA reads TGTGCCAGCAACACCGGACAGGAGGGCTACACCTTC. The V gene is TRBV28, the J gene TRBJ1-2, with 7 bases that match TRBD1. Germline V CDR1 and CDR2: MDHEN, SYDVKM. J lost 8 bases, V lost 7 bases, and 7 bases had no gene match. This CDR3 has 12 amino acids.

The chain couples TRBV5-1 to TRBJ2-1, with TRBD1 matching over 10 bases. CDR3 length: 14 residues. J was trimmed by 6 bases and V by 1 base; bases with no gene match: 1. CDR1 SGHRS and CDR2 YFSETQ come from the germline V gene. CDR3 sequence: CASSLWDRGNEQFF. As DNA, the CDR3 is TGCGCCAGCAGCTTGTGGGACAGGGGCAATGAGCAGTTCTTC.

This clone was seen once. The genes are TRBV5-1 and TRBJ2-7; TRBD1 matches at 9 bases. This CDR3 has 14 amino acids. V dropped 4 bases and J dropped 5; count of bases not matched to a gene: 7. Germline values: CDR1 SGHRS, CDR2 YFSETQ. The CDR3 loop is CASSHGTGNNEQYF. The CDR3 DNA reads as TGCGCCAGCAGCCATGGGACAGGGAACAACGAGCAGTACTTC.

The chain links TRBV25-1 to TRBJ2-5, with TRBD2 as a possible D gene (6 bases). In germline, CDR1 is MGHDK, CDR2 SYGVNS. The CDR3 is made up of 15 amino acids. With 4 bases removed from V and 2 bases from J, the gap between germline ends came to 14 bases. CDR3 sequence reads: CASSGGGLVQETQYF. The CDR3 DNA is TGTGCCAGCAGTGGAGGAGGGCTAGTGCAAGAGACCCAGTACTTC.

V and J are TRBV4-1 and TRBJ2-1; the match to TRBD2 covers 9 bases. The CDR3 runs to 17 residues. The V gene end was trimmed by 2 bases and the J gene end by 8 bases; junction bases not matched to a gene: 13. The germline CDR1 and CDR2 sequences are MGHRA and YSYEKL. The CDR3 protein is CASSQMEVGLAKYEQFF. The CDR3 region has the DNA TGCGCCAGCAGCCAAATGGAGGTCGGACTAGCGAAATATGAGCAGTTCTTC.

The V and J genes are TRBV7-9 and TRBJ2-5; 9 bases line up with TRBD1. Trimming cost V 10 bases and J 5 bases; bases outside gene matches: 11. In germline, CDR1 is SEHNR, CDR2 FQNEAQ (reference sequence). The CDR3 loop spans 14 amino acids. The CDR3: CATTHRDRVETQYF. For the CDR3, the DNA is TGTGCCACGACACACCGGGACAGGGTCGAGACCCAGTACTTC. Filled out from reference TRBV7-9 and TRBJ2-5, the complete variable domain reads DTGVSQNPRHKITKRGQNVTFRCDPISEHNRLYWYRQTLGQGPEFLTYFQNEAQLEKSRLLSDRFSAERPKGSFSTLEIQRTEQGDSAMYLCATTHRDRVETQYFGPGTRLLVL.

The rearrangement joins TRBV5-4 to TRBJ2-2, with D tentatively TRBD1 (5 bases). V gave up 4 bases and J gave up 5 bases, with 12 bases separating them. This CDR3 is 14 amino acids long. Germline assignment: CDR1 SGHNT and CDR2 YYREEE (reference sequence). The CDR3 coding sequence is TGTGCCAGCAGCCTAACAGGATGGACCGGGGAGCTGTTTTTT. Translated, it gives CASSLTGWTGELFF.

This clone has just one count. The chain uses TRBV5-1 and TRBJ1-1; D uncertain. Per the germline V gene, CDR1 is SGHRS and CDR2 is YFSETQ. The CDR3 contains 15 residues. The V end lost 0 bases, the J end lost 1 base, and 10 bases lay between the germline ends. DNA for the CDR3: TGCGCCAGCAGCTTGGTTCGCGCCTCGAACACTGAAGCTTTCTTT. The encoded protein is CASSLVRASNTEAFF.

V is TRBV11-2 and J is TRBJ2-1; 7 bases are shared with TRBD2. The CDR3 spans 15 residues. Germline V gene data show CDR1 as SGHAT and CDR2 as FQNNGV. V trimming: 5 bases; J trimming: 4 bases; junction bases outside the gene matches: 8. The CDR3 region has the DNA TGTGCCAGCAGCCGAGCCGGGGGGAGGTACAATGAGCAGTTCTTC. This sequence encodes CASSRAGGRYNEQFF. Full variable domain (rest looked up from reference TRBV11-2 and TRBJ2-1): EAGVAQSPRYKIIEKRQSVAFWCNPISGHATLYWYQQILGQGPKLLIQFQNNGVVDDSQLPKDRFSAERLKGVDSTLKIQPAKLEDSAVYLCASSRAGGRYNEQFFGPGTRLTVL.

The gene calls are TRBV7-8 and TRBJ2-7, with a tentative D call TRBD1 (6 bases). CDR3 length: 15 amino acids. The germline CDR1 and CDR2 sequences are SGHVS and FQNEAQ. V was clipped by 6 bases and J by 6 bases, with 21 bases between them. The chain's CDR3 is CASRPGRTLQGEQYF. The CDR3 DNA reads TGTGCCAGCAGACCGGGACGGACCCTACAGGGCGAGCAGTACTTC.

The rearrangement links TRBV19 to TRBJ1-3; 10 nucleotides align to TRBD1. V lost 6 bases and J lost 1; bases outside the gene matches: 6. The CDR3 is made up of 16 amino acids. The V gene's germline CDR1 is LNHDA and CDR2 SQIVND (reference sequence). The CDR3 reads CASSRDRGYSGNTIYF. CDR3 in DNA: TGTGCCAGTAGCCGGGACAGGGGCTATTCTGGAAACACCATATATTTT.

The chain joins TRBV10-2 to TRBJ2-7; TRBD2 matches 11 bases. V lost 3 bases to trimming and J lost 2 bases; unmatched junction nucleotides: 21. The CDR3 extends over 21 amino acids. In germline, CDR1 is WSHSY, CDR2 SAAADI. The CDR3 DNA sequence: TGCGCCAGCAGTGAACACCCCACCTCACTAGCGGGAGAAACCCCTGCCTACGAGCAGTACTTC. Protein sequence: CASSEHPTSLAGETPAYEQYF.

V and J are TRBV19 and TRBJ1-2; D might be TRBD1 (6 bases). Trimming stripped 4 bases from V and 10 bases from J, with 10 bases between. Germline V CDR1 and CDR2: LNHDA, SQIVND (reference sequence). This CDR3 region has 11 residues. The CDR3 DNA reads TGTGCCAGTAGTACAGGGGACCTCTACACCTTC. This codes for CASSTGDLYTF.

CDR3 in DNA: TGCGCCAGCAGCCAGGGCAGACCCACAGATACGCAGTATTTT. This translates into CASSQGRPTDTQYF. This chain joins TRBV4-1 and TRBJ2-3; D is uncertain. The CDR3 spans 14 residues. Looked up from germline, CDR1 is MGHRA and CDR2 is YSYEKL. Trimming stripped 3 bases from V and 2 bases from J, with 9 bases between.

The chain employs TRBV5-1 and TRBJ1-1; D remains ambiguous. The V end lost 4 bases, the J end lost 1 base, and 8 bases lay between the germline ends. CDR1 and CDR2 (germline): SGHRS, YFSETQ. The CDR3 length is 13 residues. This CDR3 reads CASSRGENTEAFF. The CDR3 DNA reads as TGCGCCAGCAGCCGCGGGGAGAACACTGAAGCTTTCTTT.

This clone came up once. The chain combines TRBV4-2 with TRBJ1-6; D remains ambiguous. V lost 2 bases to trimming and J lost 6 bases, with 14 bases between them. The CDR3 runs to 16 residues. Looked up from germline, CDR1 is LGHNA and CDR2 is YNFKEQ. Written as DNA, the CDR3 is TGTGCCAGCAGCCAACTCCCTGGGCGAGTTAATTCACCCCTCCACTTT. Residues: CASSQLPGRVNSPLHF.

The chain couples TRBV2 to TRBJ2-5; unclear D gene. Trimming took off 7 bases at V and 2 bases at J, with 11 bases between the two ends. The CDR3 is 13 residues long. Per germline, CDR1 SNHLY and CDR2 FYNNEI. The CDR3 DNA sequence: TGTGCCAGCATGGAGAGGCCTCAAGAGACCCAGTACTTC. It yields the protein CASMERPQETQYF.

V usage is TRBV28 and J usage is TRBJ2-2; 7 bases agree with TRBD2. The length of the CDR3 is 14 residues. J lost 6 bases, V lost 10 bases, and 11 bases had no gene match. Germline V gives CDR1 MDHEN, CDR2 SYDVKM. CDR3 sequence (DNA): TGTGCCACCAAGGGGCGGGAGCGGTCCGGGGAGCTGTTTTTT. Protein product: CATKGRERSGELFF.

In this sample, this clone turned up once. The rearrangement links TRBV5-1 to TRBJ2-3; D unresolved. The germline V and J ends were trimmed by 0 bases and 2 bases, with 7 bases remaining between them. The germline CDR1 and CDR2 sequences are SGHRS and YFSETQ. The CDR3 consists of 14 residues. The CDR3 DNA follows: TGCGCCAGCAGCTTGGAAAGCCTCACAGATACGCAGTATTTT. Translated: CASSLESLTDTQYF.

The chain carries TRBV18 and TRBJ2-3, with D maybe TRBD2 (5 bases). The V gene lost 6 bases and the J gene lost 7 bases, with 38 bases spanning the gap. Germline assignment: CDR1 KGHSH and CDR2 LQKENI. The CDR3 runs to 21 residues. In nucleotides, the CDR3 is TGTGCCAGCTCCCCCGGGGTTTTCCACACACACACAGACCACGTCGCATATACGCAGTATTTT. Translation: CASSPGVFHTHTDHVAYTQYF.

V and J are TRBV19 and TRBJ2-7, with D maybe TRBD1 (5 bases). The germline V and J ends were trimmed by 5 bases and 3 bases, with 17 bases remaining between them. There are 15 residues in the CDR3. The germline gives CDR1 LNHDA, CDR2 SQIVND (reference sequence). CDR3 protein: CASSEKPQENYEQYF. The DNA of the CDR3 is TGTGCCAGTAGTGAAAAACCACAGGAAAACTACGAGCAGTACTTC.

The chain is built from TRBV2 and TRBJ2-5; D might be TRBD2 (6 bases). Gene TRBJ2-7 matches the end of the DNA better, so the J call may be wrong. The CDR3 covers 14 residues. CDR1 and CDR2 from the germline V gene are SNHLY and FYNNEI. The CDR3 loop reads CASRRAEGSYEQYF. The CDR3 DNA is TGTGCCAGCAGGAGGGCGGAGGGGTCCTACGAGCAGTACTTC.

The rearrangement joins TRBV7-2 to TRBJ2-6; D not certain. V lost 4 bases and J lost 4, with 8 bases in between. Germline lookup yields CDR1 SGHTA and CDR2 FQGNSA. The CDR3 has 14 amino acids. The CDR3, as DNA: TGTGCCAGCAGCTCCCCCCCGGGGGCCAACGTCCTGACTTTC. This translates into CASSSPPGANVLTF.

The chain joins TRBV2 to TRBJ2-6; tentatively, D is TRBD1 (5 bases). V shed 6 bases and J shed 0 bases, with 6 bases lying between them. The CDR3 runs to 14 residues. Germline CDR1 is SNHLY and CDR2 is FYNNEI. The CDR3 spells CASRGVSGANVLTF. The CDR3 DNA sequence: TGTGCCAGCAGAGGGGTCTCTGGGGCCAACGTCCTGACTTTC.

The chain joins TRBV28 to TRBJ1-1, with D possibly TRBD1 on 5 matching bases. The CDR3 consists of 14 residues. The V end was cut by 7 bases, the J end by 0 bases, with 12 bases between. In germline, CDR1 is MDHEN, CDR2 SYDVKM. CDR3 in amino acids: CASKGPGVNTEAFF. The CDR3, as DNA: TGTGCCAGCAAAGGACCGGGGGTGAACACTGAAGCTTTCTTT.

This rearrangement joins TRBV28 to TRBJ2-5, with TRBD2 matching 7 bases. The CDR3 contains 13 residues. CDR1 is MDHEN, CDR2 SYDVKM, per germline. The J segment lost 4 bases and the V segment lost 10 bases, leaving 9 bases of the junction unmatched. DNA of the CDR3: TGTGCCACAACCGGGGGGATTCGAGAGACCCAGTACTTC. It encodes CATTGGIRETQYF.

V and J are TRBV9 and TRBJ2-1, with 8 bases aligning to TRBD1. J gave up 1 base and V 1 base, and 4 bases lay outside the gene matches. The CDR3 sequence is 16 residues long. Germline lookup yields CDR1 SGDLS and CDR2 YYNGEE. CDR3 nucleotide sequence: TGTGCCAGCAGCGTAAAAGGGACAGGTTCCTACAATGAGCAGTTCTTC. Its translation is CASSVKGTGSYNEQFF.